Listed below are T cell receptor beta chains from one sample, sequenced in a study of blood T cells in healthy people across ages. TCRdb passed the 5' RACE reads through MiXCR, listing each CDR3 protein once. The data contain about 780,000 distinct CDR3 sequences, 20% to 30% of them seen just once; the ten biggest clones take up about 3%. These data also featured in a second study, about T cells of mothers and their children.

Sequencing input: blood. The receptors were gathered from a boy aged 5-17 years in good health. The CDR3 runs from the conserved cysteine through the conserved F or W. The order of the fields is D gene, V gene, J gene, clone size, CDR3 protein, CDR3 DNA. D genes are given only for firm matches. The size entry is marked missing in some rows and otherwise reads once, few, many or a size class.

D gene: .; V gene: TRBV6-6; J gene: TRBJ2-5; clone size: .; CDR3 protein: CASTEPGETQYF; CDR3 DNA: TGTGCCAGCACCGAGCCCGGTGAGACCCAGTACTTC
D gene: .; V gene: TRBV27; J gene: TRBJ1-5; clone size: few; CDR3 protein: CASSLGRVTQPQHF; CDR3 DNA: TGTGCCAGCAGTTTAGGCAGGGTAACTCAGCCCCAGCATTTT
D gene: TRBD1; V gene: TRBV4-2; J gene: TRBJ1-1; clone size: few; CDR3 protein: CASSQEQGFMNTEAFF; CDR3 DNA: TGTGCCAGCAGCCAAGAACAGGGGTTCATGAACACTGAAGCTTTCTTT
D gene: .; V gene: TRBV7-6; J gene: TRBJ2-3; clone size: .; CDR3 protein: CASSLEYGDTDTQYF; CDR3 DNA: TGTGCCAGCAGCTTAGAATACGGGGACACAGATACGCAGTATTTT
D gene: TRBD1; V gene: TRBV25-1; J gene: TRBJ2-5; clone size: few; CDR3 protein: CASTLGTGNETQYF; CDR3 DNA: TGTGCCAGCACCCTCGGGACAGGGAACGAGACCCAGTACTTC
D gene: TRBD1; V gene: TRBV3-1; J gene: TRBJ1-2; clone size: .; CDR3 protein: CASSRGTGSYGYTF; CDR3 DNA: TGTGCCAGCAGCCGAGGGACAGGGAGCTATGGCTACACCTTC
D gene: .; V gene: TRBV6-1; J gene: TRBJ2-2; clone size: .; CDR3 protein: CASSGGADTGELFF; CDR3 DNA: TGTGCCAGCAGTGGGGGCGCGGACACCGGGGAGCTGTTTTTT
D gene: .; V gene: TRBV5-1; J gene: TRBJ2-5; clone size: many; CDR3 protein: CASSLVGLQETQYF; CDR3 DNA: TGTGCCAGCAGTTTAGTGGGTCTCCAAGAGACCCAGTACTTC
D gene: .; V gene: TRBV6-5; J gene: TRBJ2-5; clone size: .; CDR3 protein: CASSYGRSPKQETQYF; CDR3 DNA: TGTGCCAGCAGTTACGGGAGGAGCCCAAAACAAGAGACCCAGTACTTC
D gene: .; V gene: TRBV20-1; J gene: TRBJ2-5; clone size: many; CDR3 protein: CSARGTYQETQYF; CDR3 DNA: TGCAGTGCTAGAGGGACCTACCAAGAGACCCAGTACTTC
D gene: TRBD2; V gene: TRBV5-6; J gene: TRBJ2-3; clone size: few; CDR3 protein: CASSPGLAGARDTQYF; CDR3 DNA: TGTGCCAGCAGCCCGGGACTAGCGGGGGCCCGCGATACGCAGTATTTT
D gene: .; V gene: TRBV7-2; J gene: TRBJ2-3; clone size: once; CDR3 protein: CASSLARTNTQYF; CDR3 DNA: TGTGCCAGCAGCTTAGCACGGACGAATACGCAGTATTTT
D gene: TRBD1; V gene: TRBV7-3; J gene: TRBJ2-6; clone size: few; CDR3 protein: CASSLRSATGGFEGANVLTF; CDR3 DNA: TGTGCCAGCAGCTTAAGATCCGCGACAGGGGGCTTTGAAGGGGCCAACGTCCTGACTTTC
D gene: .; V gene: TRBV20-1; J gene: TRBJ2-2; clone size: few; CDR3 protein: CSVSDTGELFF; CDR3 DNA: TGCAGTGTTAGCGACACCGGGGAGCTGTTTTTT
D gene: TRBD2; V gene: TRBV12-3/TRBV12-4; J gene: TRBJ2-1; clone size: .; CDR3 protein: CASSLTSAGAYNEQFF; CDR3 DNA: TGTGCCAGCAGTTTAACGTCTGCGGGGGCCTACAATGAGCAGTTCTTC